This T cell receptor (beta chain) comes out of a study of radiation and T cells in renal cell carcinoma. General study results and limits: From baseline, blood top tumor clonotypes peaked at 2 weeks post-radiation. Pretreatment tumor biopsies were lacking, so baseline clonotypes are unknown.

V was pared by 2 bases and J by 3 bases, with 8 bases between. The germline CDR1 and CDR2 sequences are SGHTA and FQGNSA. The CDR3 extends over 14 amino acids. Libraries were prepared by immunoSEQ multiplex PCR; TCRdb keeps only in-frame clonotypes and omits some of them. The profile shows about 59,000 clones, just under 80% of them singletons. On this clone: The antigen is not known.

As to time point: baseline pretreatment blood. Treatment given: 15 Gy SBRT to primary tumor, nephrectomy 4 weeks later. Blood was sampled at baseline, 2 weeks and 4 weeks after SBRT. The patient's renal cell carcinoma had clear cell pathology. The TCR comes from a man between 60 and 75 years old with renal cell carcinoma. The material was blood, obtained from a patient whose treatment included radiotherapy and nephrectomy. The J gene is TRBJ1-3, the V gene TRBV7-2; TRBD1 might be the D (5 bases). The CDR3 sequence is CASSLSRVGNTIYF. As DNA, the CDR3 is TGTGCCAGCAGCTTAAGCAGGGTTGGAAACACCATATATTTT.